These 21 T cell receptor beta chains came from one sample sequenced in a study of T cells in tuberculosis. Clones were read by immunoSEQ multiplex PCR, and TCRdb kept only the in-frame ones, dropping some. The sample contains approximately 10,000 clones, roughly 93% of which appear only once. The sample was PBMCs. The receptors stem from an adult with tuberculosis.

The V gene is TRBV2, the J gene TRBJ2-3; TRBD2 agrees at 8 bases. This CDR3 spans 14 amino acids. V lost 3 bases to trimming and J lost 8 bases; unmatched junction nucleotides: 7. Germline V gene lookup returns CDR1 SNHLY and CDR2 FYNNEI. CDR3 loop: CASSDGAGDGTQYF. In DNA, the CDR3 is TGTGCCAGCAGTGACGGAGCGGGGGATGGTACGCAGTATTTT.

This sequence joins TRBV7-9 and TRBJ2-3; 10 nucleotides agree with TRBD1. V shed 0 bases, J shed 0 bases, and the junction held 6 bases outside the gene matches. The CDR3 has 18 residues. CDR1 and CDR2 from the germline V gene are SEHNR and FQNEAQ (reference sequence). The DNA of the CDR3 is TGTGCCAGCAGCTTAGCGGGACAGGGGCTCTCTAGCACAGATACGCAGTATTTT. Amino acids: CASSLAGQGLSSTDTQYF.

The genes are TRBV30 and TRBJ2-3; possible D gene TRBD2, 5 bases. Trimming left V 2 bases short and J 1 base short, with 13 bases between. The CDR3 runs 15 residues. The V gene's germline CDR1 is GTSNPN and CDR2 SVGIG (reference sequence). CDR3 in DNA: TGTGCCTGGAGTCTCGCGGACTCACGCACAGATACGCAGTATTTT. As protein: CAWSLADSRTDTQYF.

The chain joins TRBV6-1 to TRBJ1-4; the match to TRBD1 covers 9 bases. Germline CDR1 reads MNHNS; CDR2 reads SASEGT. J was trimmed by 8 bases and V by 6 bases; bases with no gene match: 10. The CDR3 sequence is 15 residues long. This chain's CDR3 is CASSLDTGGEEKLFF. The CDR3 nucleotides are TGTGCCAGCAGCCTGGATACAGGGGGCGAAGAAAAACTGTTTTTT.

On this clone: The identical CDR3 is also encoded by other nucleotide sequences in the sample. The rearrangement uses TRBV5-1 and TRBJ2-7; 7 nucleotides agree with TRBD1. V shed 4 bases and J 3 bases; nucleotides not matched to a gene: 10. The CDR3 loop spans 15 amino acids. The germline V gene has CDR1 SGHRS and CDR2 YFSETQ. The CDR3 reads CASSLAVGTVYEQYF. As DNA, the CDR3 is TGCGCCAGCAGCCTGGCCGTCGGGACAGTCTACGAGCAGTACTTC.

The genes are TRBV7-9 and TRBJ1-1, with D possibly matching TRBD1 (6 bases). The CDR3 length is 13 residues. Between the trimmed V and J ends, which lost 5 bases and 8 bases, there was a span of 15 bases. Germline V gene lookup returns CDR1 SEHNR and CDR2 FQNEAQ (reference sequence). CDR3: CASSPTGADEAFF. CDR3 coding DNA: TGTGCCAGCAGCCCGACAGGTGCCGACGAAGCTTTCTTT. The entire variable domain, with the rest obtained from reference TRBV7-9 and TRBJ1-1, is as follows: DTGVSQNPRHKITKRGQNVTFRCDPISEHNRLYWYRQTLGQGPEFLTYFQNEAQLEKSRLLSDRFSAERPKGSFSTLEIQRTEQGDSAMYLCASSPTGADEAFFGQGTRLTVV.

The J gene is TRBJ2-7, the V gene TRBV12-1; whether TRBD2, the table's D call, matches the DNA was not checked. TRBV12-1 has pseudogene status. The CDR3 covers 17 residues. CDR3 in amino acids: CASSIKPSGSAPYEQYF. The CDR3 DNA reads as TGTGCCAGCAGCATTAAACCTAGCGGGAGTGCGCCCTACGAGCAGTACTTC.

The V and J genes are TRBV12-5 and TRBJ2-7; D perhaps matches TRBD1 (6 bases). From germline, CDR1 is LGHNT and CDR2 FRNRAP. With 3 bases removed from V and 3 bases from J, the gap between germline ends came to 9 bases. CDR3 length equals 13 residues. In DNA form, the CDR3 reads TGTGCTAGTGGTTTCATGACAGGCTACGAGCAGTACTTC. Protein product: CASGFMTGYEQYF.

This clone was observed a single time. The chain combines TRBV5-8 with TRBJ2-5; 11 bases fit TRBD1. The CDR3 consists of 16 residues. The V gene end was trimmed by 4 bases and the J gene end by 2 bases; junction bases not matched to a gene: 7. Germline V gene data show CDR1 as SGHTS and CDR2 as YDEGEE. CDR3 protein: CASSAGTGGPQETQYF. As DNA, the CDR3 is TGTGCCAGCAGCGCCGGGACAGGGGGTCCTCAAGAGACCCAGTACTTC.

This rearrangement joins TRBV19 to TRBJ2-5; 12 bases line up with TRBD2. The length of the CDR3 is 16 residues. J lost 2 bases, V lost 3 bases, and 4 bases had no gene match. Germline assignment: CDR1 LNHDA and CDR2 SQIVND (reference sequence). This chain's CDR3 is CASSMTSGGVQETQYF. CDR3 sequence (DNA): TGTGCCAGTAGTATGACTAGCGGGGGAGTACAAGAGACCCAGTACTTC. Full variable domain (rest looked up from reference TRBV19 and TRBJ2-5): DGGITQSPKYLFRKEGQNVTLSCEQNLNHDAMYWYRQDPGQGLRLIYYSQIVNDFQKGDIAEGYSVSREKKESFPLTVTSAQKNPTAFYLCASSMTSGGVQETQYFGPGTRLLVL.

The V and J genes are TRBV2 and TRBJ2-3, with 11 bases aligning to TRBD2. Trimming removed 6 bases from V and 3 bases from J; junction bases left unmatched: 5. The CDR3 sequence is 15 residues long. The V gene's germline CDR1 is SNHLY and CDR2 FYNNEI. CDR3 DNA sequence: TGTGCCAGCAGCGACCCTAGCGGGGGGACAGATACGCAGTATTTT. It translates to CASSDPSGGTDTQYF. Using reference TRBV2 and TRBJ2-3 for the parts outside the CDR3, the full variable domain is EPEVTQTPSHQVTQMGQEVILRCVPISNHLYFYWYRQILGQKVEFLVSFYNNEISEKSEIFDDQFSVERPDGSNFTLKIRSTKLEDSAMYFCASSDPSGGTDTQYFGPGTRLTVL.

This chain links TRBV5-1 with TRBJ1-2, with D maybe TRBD1 (5 bases). CDR3 size: 15 residues. Trimming left V 0 bases short and J 6 bases short, with 15 bases between. Germline loops: CDR1 SGHRS, CDR2 YFSETQ. The chain's CDR3 is CASSLAGIGRDGYTF. CDR3 nucleotides: TGCGCCAGCAGCTTGGCAGGGATCGGTAGGGATGGCTACACCTTC.

The chain couples TRBV10-3 to TRBJ1-4; D unresolved. V lost 0 bases to trimming and J lost 0 bases, with 5 bases between them. The germline V gene has CDR1 ENHRY and CDR2 SYGVKD. The CDR3 runs 15 residues. CDR3 protein: CAISESSATNEKLFF. CDR3 nucleotides: TGTGCCATCAGTGAGTCTAGTGCAACTAATGAAAAACTGTTTTTT.

This CDR3 is CASSPRQGAKAEQFF. Here the CDR3 DNA reads TGTGCCAGCTCACCGAGACAGGGGGCGAAAGCTGAGCAGTTCTTC. This chain links TRBV18 with TRBJ2-1; 10 positions match TRBD1. The length of the CDR3 is 15 residues. V shed 3 bases, J shed 9 bases, and the junction held 8 bases outside the gene matches. From germline, CDR1 is KGHSH and CDR2 LQKENI.

The chain combines TRBV9 with TRBJ1-5; perhaps TRBD1 as D (6 bases). Germline V gene data show CDR1 as SGDLS and CDR2 as YYNGEE. There are 15 residues in the CDR3. V lost 4 bases and J 3 bases, leaving 14 bases between the germline ends. The CDR3 region is CASSLQGRANQPQHF. The CDR3 DNA reads as TGTGCCAGCAGCCTCCAGGGGAGGGCCAATCAGCCCCAGCATTTT.

The table lists this clone with a count of one. The chain combines TRBV2 with TRBJ2-7; TRBD2 matches 7 bases. V was clipped by 7 bases and J by 4 bases; unmatched bases: 4. The CDR3 length is 12 residues. Germline V gene lookup returns CDR1 SNHLY and CDR2 FYNNEI. The CDR3 reads CASIGGKYEQYF. For the CDR3, the DNA is TGTGCCAGCATCGGGGGGAAGTACGAGCAGTACTTC.

The rearrangement joins TRBV18 to TRBJ1-4; weak D call: TRBD1 (5 bases). From germline, CDR1 is KGHSH and CDR2 LQKENI. The CDR3 is 14 residues long. V was clipped by 3 bases and J by 8 bases, with 13 bases between them. CDR3: CASSPGRVGEKLFF. The CDR3 DNA is TGTGCCAGCTCACCCGGCAGGGTCGGGGAAAAACTGTTTTTT.

J is TRBJ2-5 and V is TRBV19; TRBD1 might be the D (5 bases). The CDR3 has 13 residues. Germline V gives CDR1 LNHDA, CDR2 SQIVND (reference sequence). V lost 1 base and J 5 bases, leaving 8 bases between the germline ends. The CDR3 bases are TGTGCCAGTAGTATAGCCCACAGGGAGACCCAGTACTTC. Translated, it gives CASSIAHRETQYF.

The chain employs TRBV30 and TRBJ2-2; 7 bases align to TRBD1. Per the germline V gene, CDR1 is GTSNPN and CDR2 is SVGIG (reference sequence). CDR3 length: 15 residues. CDR3 protein: CAWERQGANTGELFF. Written as DNA, the CDR3 is TGTGCATGGGAACGACAGGGAGCGAACACCGGGGAGCTGTTTTTT.

The chain joins TRBV11-1 to TRBJ2-1, with TRBD2 identical over 8 bases. Per germline, CDR1 SGHAT and CDR2 FQDESV (reference sequence). The V gene end was trimmed by 7 bases and the J gene end by 4 bases; junction bases not matched to a gene: 6. This CDR3 contains 14 residues. CDR3 sequence (DNA): TGTGCCAGCACGAGCGGGGGAGGATACAATGAGCAGTTCTTC. Translated: CASTSGGGYNEQFF.

The chain combines TRBV2 with TRBJ2-7, with 8 bases lining up with TRBD1. Per germline, CDR1 SNHLY and CDR2 FYNNEI. CDR3 size: 14 residues. V lost 6 bases and J lost 0; bases outside the gene matches: 4. The chain's CDR3 is CASRMTGASYEQYF. For the CDR3, the DNA is TGTGCCAGCAGGATGACAGGGGCCTCCTACGAGCAGTACTTC.